The TCR beta chain described here comes from a study of shared clonotypes between healthy human individuals. Across the whole study: The donors, two women and three men, were aged 18 to 49. Study-wide results and limits: Across subsets, estimated richness was generally greater for naive than for memory populations. The four-donor shared clonotypes exceeded non-shared clonotypes in generation probability, with non-shared ones scoring lower. Naive CD4 clonotypes overlapped across a handful of donors at approximately 4.5%.

Turning to this clone: The antigen is undetermined.

This table comes from immunoSEQ multiplex PCR, and its TCRdb copy is limited to in-frame clones, with some not included. This sample yields approximately 2.5 million clones, of which approximately 92% are seen a single time; 0.11% to 0.15% belongs to the top ten. V was trimmed by 0 bases and J by 6 bases, leaving 14 bases between them. Germline CDR1 reads GTSNPN; CDR2 reads SVGIG (reference sequence). The CDR3 loop spans 15 amino acids. Source material: naive CD4+ T cells sorted from blood. The sample's subset: CD45RA+ positively selected. The chain uses TRBV30 and TRBJ2-2; the D is unclear. The sequence was collected from a young man in good health. CDR3 region: CAWSVLAKDPGELFF. The CDR3 coding sequence is TGTGCCTGGAGTGTACTGGCCAAAGACCCCGGGGAGCTGTTTTTT.